The present entry profiles one T cell receptor (beta chain) with its context. These data are taken from a study of T cell responses to AZD1222 COVID-19 vaccine. V dropped 6 bases and J dropped 1; count of bases not matched to a gene: 8. Germline CDR1 is LNHDA and CDR2 is SQIVND (reference sequence). The CDR3 runs to 15 residues. Produced via immunoSEQ multiplex PCR; TCRdb's table is partial and in-frame only. Of more than 130,000 clones listed, just over 90% were seen once; the top ten hold about 3%. The TCR originated in an adult in good health. V is TRBV19 and J is TRBJ2-5; 7 positions match TRBD2. Sequencing was performed on peripheral blood, taken on day 0 of AZD1222 vaccination. CDR3 sequence: CASSRASGLQETQYF. CDR3 nucleotides: TGTGCCAGTAGCCGGGCTAGCGGACTCCAAGAGACCCAGTACTTC.